One TCR beta chain is described in this entry. It has no known antigen specificity. Per-nucleotide qualities are absent, and no much larger clonotype sits a single base away. The entry originates in a study of early T cells in non-severe SARS-CoV-2 infection (dated by TCRdb to the early 2020s). Study-level background: Bulk RNA from unsorted whole blood was used for TCR sequencing, so alpha and beta chains could not be paired. Here is what the overall study found, with its caveats: Matching against VDJdb was skewed toward anti-spike CD8 responses, likely underestimated virus-specific expansions, and missed private and CD4 specificities.

To prepare the library, 5' RACE was applied. Sequencer: NextSeq 500. Unique molecular identifiers were attached to individual cDNA molecules in the TCR library protocol so that sequencing error and PCR bias could be corrected. Sequencing covered both TCR alpha and beta chains, and within each sample the abundances of alpha and beta sequences were tightly co-correlated. The original methods were these. V gene, J gene and CDR3 annotation of TCR sequences was performed with Decombinator V4. TCRs were defined as expanded if a significant change between any two time points was detected under a Poisson model with p below 0.0001. TCR abundances were normalised to the total number of TCRs sequenced in each sample and reported as counts per million. MAIT TCRs were defined by TRAV1-2 paired with TRAJ12, TRAJ20 or TRAJ33, and iNKT TCRs by TRAV10 paired with TRAJ18. VDJdb, accessed 1 November 2021, was searched for CMV, EBV and SARS-CoV-2 annotated TCRs, excluding TCRs annotated for multiple antigens. TCRdb reprocessed the public reads (quality trimming at Q25 with fastp, clone calling with MiXCR) and kept in-frame beta chains. Records with the same CDR3 protein are collapsed into one entry carrying the most frequent genes and DNA. It is TCRdb's table, rather than the study itself, that gives the V and J calls and clone size. The sample table lists about 50,000 distinct CDR3 sequences, about 9.3% of them with a count of one. The ten largest clones take up approximately 15% of the sample.

Including the terminal cysteine and phenylalanine, the CDR3 comprises 15 residues. Only the CDR3 part of the read is kept: 45 bases, read in frame from the first base. V is trimmed back by 4 bases and J by 1 base, and the junction contains 5 bases that no gene match accounts for. Sequences SGDLS (CDR1) and YYNGEE (CDR2) are obtained from the germline V gene. This was a case-control study nested in a cohort of healthcare workers in London, UK, who had nasopharyngeal swab PCR tests and blood samples taken every week. Healthcare workers were recruited during the week of the UK lockdown, between 23 and 31 March 2020, and followed weekly for up to about 15 weeks.

The TCR was taken from an adult who was a healthcare worker with PCR-confirmed SARS-CoV-2 infection or an uninfected control (not recorded which). This chain joins TRBV9 to TRBJ1-1; the central 9 bases match TRBD1. Sequenced input: whole blood. The CDR3 has the sequence CASSPETGGNTEAFF. Here is the DNA: TGTGCCAGCAGCCCGGAGACAGGGGGGAACACTGAAGCTTTCTTT.